The T cell receptor (beta chain) described here comes from a study of T-cell reconstitution after alpha-beta-depleted transplantation in children. Study-wide results and limits: At one year after transplant, newly produced T cells mostly accounted for T-cell counts and diversity. Some patients owed their high day-60 TCRbeta diversity to surviving recipient T cells and thymic progenitors. Several hundred expanded graft clones reportedly gave rise to the alpha-beta T cells present about two months after transplant.

During its preparation, the TCRbeta library received unique molecular identifiers. TCRdb reprocessed the PCR reads via MiXCR and lists one record per CDR3 protein. The data contain about 110,000 distinct CDR3 sequences, roughly 6.1% of them singletons. In this sample, this clonotype turned up once. Its antigen is still unknown. This may arise from a read error, as a much more abundant clone is one base away. Sequences were derived from PBMCs, mostly from graft donor cells, sampled 360 days after TCRalphabeta/CD19-depleted stem cell transplant. The source is a male patient aged 2-15 years who had a stem cell transplant for acute lymphoblastic leukemia, so the T cells may come from the graft donor.

The CDR3 spells CASTFTGGVTETLYF. For the CDR3, the DNA is TGTGCCAGCACCTTCACAGGGGGCGTCACAGAGACCCTGTACTTC. V usage is TRBV11-2 and J usage is TRBJ2-5; 9 bases agree with TRBD1. Germline lookup yields CDR1 SGHAT and CDR2 FQNNGV. The CDR3 consists of 15 residues.